This T cell receptor beta chain is from a study of T cells in Graves' hyperthyroidism and ophthalmopathy. TCR beta CDR3 sequences were amplified from RNA transcripts. A first-round RT-PCR of the TCR CDR3 used the HTBI primer set. TCRdb analysed the multiplex PCR reads with MiXCR anew, one entry per CDR3 protein. Found here are a few hundred thousand distinct CDR3 sequences, about 14% of them singletons; the top ten hold roughly 20%. This clonotype has ten or more counts. V dropped 1 base and J dropped 3 bases, with 7 bases sitting between them. This CDR3 has 13 residues. Exclusion criteria comprised uncontrolled infection, other autoimmune disease, pregnancy or lactation. Fresh peripheral blood, around 10 ml, yielded the PBMCs.

The sequencing sample was made of blood. This TCR was sampled from a man aged 30-40 years with Graves' hyperthyroidism that later progressed to Graves' ophthalmopathy. The chain joins TRBV12-3 or TRBV12-4 to TRBJ2-7; D ambiguous. In DNA form, the CDR3 reads TGTGCCAGCAGTTTAGGGCGGAACTACGAGCAGTACTTC. It codes for CASSLGRNYEQYF.